The 15 T cell receptor beta chains given below trace back to one sample, sequenced in a study of cytomegalovirus exposure and HLA in healthy donors. A multiplex PCR was run with 60 Vbeta primers and 13 Jbeta primers. Produced via immunoSEQ multiplex PCR; TCRdb's table is partial and in-frame only. The repertoire holds more than 200,000 clones, with almost 80% as singletons. Sequencing was done on a sample of PBMCs. The receptors derive from a man between 18 and 29 years old in good health and CMV-seronegative.

The table lists this clone with a few counts. The chain joins TRBV2 to TRBJ2-5, with a weak D call TRBD2 (5 bases). V lost 2 bases and J lost 5, with 15 bases in between. The CDR3 consists of 15 residues. Germline CDR1 SNHLY, CDR2 FYNNEI. In DNA, the CDR3 is TGTGCCAGCAGTGAATACGATACTCGCGGGGAGACCCAGTACTTC. The encoded protein is CASSEYDTRGETQYF.

This rearrangement joins TRBV7-9 to TRBJ1-5; 7 nucleotides line up with TRBD1. This CDR3 contains 15 residues. V was pared by 1 base and J by 4 bases, with 4 bases of the junction left unmatched. Germline V gene data show CDR1 as SEHNR and CDR2 as FQNEAQ (reference sequence). In DNA, the CDR3 is TGTGCCAGCAGCTTAGGGGACAGTCAGAATCAGCCCCAGCATTTT. Translated: CASSLGDSQNQPQHF. The full variable domain, its missing parts supplied by reference TRBV7-9 and TRBJ1-5, is DTGVSQNPRHKITKRGQNVTFRCDPISEHNRLYWYRQTLGQGPEFLTYFQNEAQLEKSRLLSDRFSAERPKGSFSTLEIQRTEQGDSAMYLCASSLGDSQNQPQHFGDGTRLSIL.

The chain is built from TRBV28 and TRBJ1-5; D is undetermined. Looked up from germline, CDR1 is MDHEN and CDR2 is SYDVKM. This CDR3 has 14 amino acids. V was trimmed by 6 bases and J by 4 bases, leaving 13 bases between them. DNA of the CDR3: TGTGCCAGCAGCGAGGGCCCGCGGAATCAGCCCCAGCATTTT. This codes for CASSEGPRNQPQHF.

The rearrangement joins TRBV7-6 to TRBJ2-3, with D perhaps TRBD2 (5 bases). Looked up from germline, CDR1 is SGHVS and CDR2 is FNYEAQ. The CDR3 is 14 residues long. The V end lost 0 bases, the J end lost 1 base, and 5 bases lay between the germline ends. The CDR3 bases are TGTGCCAGCAGCTTAGCCGGGGGCACAGATACGCAGTATTTT. Amino acid sequence: CASSLAGGTDTQYF. Full variable domain (rest looked up from reference TRBV7-6 and TRBJ2-3): GAGVSQSPRYKVTKRGQDVALRCDPISGHVSLYWYRQALGQGPEFLTYFNYEAQQDKSGLPNDRFSAERPEGSISTLTIQRTEQRDSAMYRCASSLAGGTDTQYFGPGTRLTVL.

The gene calls are TRBV19 and TRBJ2-7; TRBD1 might be the D (6 bases). The ends were cut back, 5 bases at V and 0 bases at J, with 11 bases in the middle. CDR3 length equals 14 residues. Germline CDR1 LNHDA, CDR2 SQIVND (reference sequence). The CDR3 protein is CASSPQGNSYEQYF. CDR3 nucleotides: TGTGCCAGTAGTCCACAGGGAAACTCCTACGAGCAGTACTTC.

This CDR3 reads CASTESVSQPQHF. DNA of the CDR3: TGTGCCAGCACGGAGTCGGTCTCCCAGCCCCAGCATTTT. The chain recombines TRBV28 with TRBJ1-5; D remains unclear. The CDR3 runs to 13 residues. Germline CDR1 MDHEN, CDR2 SYDVKM. V dropped 7 bases and J dropped 7 bases, with 14 bases sitting between them.

V usage is TRBV5-1 and J usage is TRBJ2-6; 7 bases fit TRBD1. The CDR3 runs 18 residues. Germline V CDR1 and CDR2: SGHRS, YFSETQ. J gave up 0 bases and V 2 bases, and 8 bases lay outside the gene matches. The CDR3 loop is CASSLYGTASSGANVLTF. The CDR3 coding sequence is TGCGCCAGCAGCTTATACGGGACAGCAAGCTCTGGGGCCAACGTCCTGACTTTC.

The chain uses TRBV2 and TRBJ2-7, with TRBD1 as a possible D gene (5 bases). Germline CDR1 and CDR2: SNHLY and FYNNEI. This CDR3 spans 14 amino acids. V was trimmed by 6 bases and J by 0 bases, leaving 12 bases between them. The CDR3 DNA reads TGTGCCAGCAGGCAGGACACCCTCTCCTACGAGCAGTACTTC. Translated, it gives CASRQDTLSYEQYF.

The chain links TRBV2 to TRBJ1-4; 7 positions agree with TRBD1. Looked up from germline, CDR1 is SNHLY and CDR2 is FYNNEI. V lost 1 base and J lost 8; bases outside the gene matches: 4. The CDR3 is 14 amino acids. As DNA, the CDR3 is TGTGCCAGCAGTGAAGGATGGGACAGAGAAAAACTGTTTTTT. Amino acids: CASSEGWDREKLFF. The whole variable domain, filled in from reference TRBV2 and TRBJ1-4, reads EPEVTQTPSHQVTQMGQEVILRCVPISNHLYFYWYRQILGQKVEFLVSFYNNEISEKSEIFDDQFSVERPDGSNFTLKIRSTKLEDSAMYFCASSEGWDREKLFFGSGTQLSVL.

V gene TRBV7-8 combines with J gene TRBJ1-2; D is unresolved. Germline values: CDR1 SGHVS, CDR2 FQNEAQ. This CDR3 is built from 13 residues. V was trimmed by 1 base and J by 8 bases, leaving 11 bases between them. The CDR3 nucleotides read TGTGCCAGCAGCTTAGGAGAGCGGTGGGGCTACACCTTC. Translation: CASSLGERWGYTF.

The V gene is TRBV27, the J gene TRBJ2-2, with 8 nucleotides matching TRBD1. V shed 5 bases and J 6 bases; nucleotides not matched to a gene: 8. CDR1 and CDR2 (germline): MNHEY, SMNVEV (reference sequence). This CDR3 region has 15 residues. CDR3 region: CASSRPGGISGELFF. The CDR3 bases are TGTGCCAGCAGTCGTCCAGGGGGCATATCCGGGGAGCTGTTTTTT.

The CDR3 loop is CASSQDLWTGEQYF. CDR3 bases: TGCGCCAGCAGCCAAGACCTTTGGACAGGCGAGCAGTACTTC. V usage is TRBV4-1 and J usage is TRBJ2-7, with 7 bases identical to TRBD1. Germline-derived CDR1 and CDR2 are MGHRA and YSYEKL. V was clipped by 0 bases and J by 6 bases; unmatched bases: 5. CDR3 size: 14 residues.

This chain links TRBV7-3 with TRBJ2-7, with TRBD1 matching over 9 bases. With V trimmed by 2 bases and J by 3 bases, 5 bases remained unmatched. The CDR3 covers 15 residues. Germline CDR1 SGHTA, CDR2 FQGTGA. The CDR3 DNA reads TGTGCCAGCAGCTTAGATGGGACAGGGAACTACGAGCAGTACTTC. Amino acid sequence: CASSLDGTGNYEQYF.

The chain uses TRBV28 and TRBJ1-2, with 8 bases lining up with TRBD1. Per the germline V gene, CDR1 is MDHEN and CDR2 is SYDVKM. V dropped 3 bases and J dropped 9; count of bases not matched to a gene: 9. The CDR3 is 14 amino acids. The CDR3 sequence is CASSFPGQGGSYTF. Here the CDR3 DNA reads TGTGCCAGCAGTTTTCCCGGACAGGGAGGTAGCTACACCTTC.

The J gene is TRBJ1-1, the V gene TRBV2; 7 bases line up with TRBD1. This CDR3 region has 14 residues. Per the germline V gene, CDR1 is SNHLY and CDR2 is FYNNEI. Trimming removed 4 bases from V and 4 bases from J; junction bases left unmatched: 6. CDR3 amino acids: CASSAQGVGTEAFF. For the CDR3, the DNA is TGTGCCAGCAGTGCTCAGGGGGTCGGCACTGAAGCTTTCTTT.